This TCR beta chain is from a study of blood T cells in healthy people across ages. Study-level findings and limits: Relative to aged donors, long-lived donors carried more naive CD4+ cells and displayed higher diversity. Unknown donor CMV status possibly confounded expanded clonotype changes.

J was trimmed by 5 bases and V by 5 bases; bases with no gene match: 6. This CDR3 is 13 amino acids long. The germline V gene has CDR1 SQVTM and CDR2 ANQGSEA. Only a few counts were recorded for this clonotype. Antigen: not known. The second PCR ran roughly 6 to 11 cycles with a sample-barcoded 5' primer and J-beta primers. All cDNA molecules were each tagged by a template-switch adaptor with 12 random nucleotides. TCRdb re-called the 5' RACE reads through MiXCR, storing one row per CDR3 protein. The data hold 1.2 million to 1.5 million distinct CDR3 sequences, with approximately 59% observed a single time.

The chain joins TRBV29-1 to TRBJ1-5; TRBD1 agrees at 7 bases. The sample comprised blood. This sequence originates from a man younger than 35 in good health. Written as DNA, the CDR3 is TGCAGCGTTCGACAGGGTGGGGATCAGCCCCAGCATTTT. The encoded protein is CSVRQGGDQPQHF.